Presented here are 23 T cell receptor beta chains from one specimen sequenced in a study of blood T cell repertoires in COVID-19. Method: immunoSEQ multiplex PCR; TCRdb's copy keeps in-frame clones and lacks some. The sample lists 60,000 to 85,000 clones; roughly 73% were seen once. Specimen: peripheral blood. The origin of the receptors is a woman in her sixties with acute or convalescent COVID-19.

The J gene is TRBJ1-2, the V gene TRBV27; 7 nucleotides line up with TRBD1. CDR3 length equals 14 residues. Germline V gene lookup returns CDR1 MNHEY and CDR2 SMNVEV (reference sequence). Losses at the gene ends were 6 bases for V and 7 bases for J; bases not matched to a gene: 11. The CDR3 nucleotides are TGTGCCAGCAGCCCCACAGGGGCTGTACGTGGCTACACCTTC. Translated, it gives CASSPTGAVRGYTF.

Concerning this clone itself: This sample also contains other DNA sequences that code for the same CDR3. The chain employs TRBV14 and TRBJ1-6; the D gene is possibly TRBD1 (5 bases). This CDR3 comprises 15 residues. Germline V lookup: CDR1 SGHDN, CDR2 FVKESK. The V end was cut by 4 bases, the J end by 7 bases, with 14 bases between. The CDR3 is CASSPTGGGNSPLHF. In DNA form, the CDR3 reads TGTGCCAGCAGCCCCACCGGGGGGGGGAATTCACCCCTCCACTTT.

This clone appeared a few times. A junction end diverges from the germline sequence, so it may reflect a read error. In DNA, the CDR3 is TGTGCTAGCAGCTCCCAAAATCAAGAGACCCAGTACTTC. Its protein is CASSSQNQETQYF. This chain links TRBV7-7 with TRBJ2-5; D remains unclear. The CDR3 loop spans 13 amino acids. CDR1 is SSHAT, CDR2 FNYEAQ, per germline (reference sequence).

This clone was detected only once. The chain combines TRBV15 with TRBJ2-5, with 10 bases lining up with TRBD2. V lost 0 bases and J lost 12; bases outside the gene matches: 4. From germline, CDR1 is LNHNV and CDR2 YYDKDF (reference sequence). This CDR3 contains 13 residues. The CDR3 spells CATSRDLAGAEYF. The DNA of the CDR3 is TGTGCCACCAGCAGAGATCTAGCGGGGGCCGAGTACTTC.

This sequence joins TRBV11-1 and TRBJ2-2; D perhaps matches TRBD2 (6 bases). CDR1 is SGHAT and CDR2 is FQDESV in the germline V gene (reference sequence). This CDR3 spans 15 amino acids. The V end was cut by 5 bases, the J end by 3 bases, with 13 bases between. This CDR3 reads CASSLRPGDTGELFF. As DNA, the CDR3 is TGTGCCAGCAGCCTTCGACCGGGGGACACCGGGGAGCTGTTTTTT.

The rearrangement links TRBV5-1 to TRBJ1-1; D uncertain. The V gene's germline CDR1 is SGHRS and CDR2 YFSETQ. The CDR3 has 14 residues. V was cut by 3 bases and J by 0 bases, with 9 bases left in between. CDR3 DNA: TGCGCCAGCAGCTCCGCCACACTGAACACTGAAGCTTTCTTT. Translation gives CASSSATLNTEAFF.

This CDR3 is CASGRHDTEAFF. The CDR3, as DNA: TGTGCCAGCGGGAGACACGACACTGAAGCTTTCTTT. The genes are TRBV19 and TRBJ1-1; D is undetermined. This CDR3 spans 12 amino acids. Germline CDR1 is LNHDA and CDR2 is SQIVND (reference sequence). The V end lost 9 bases, the J end lost 3 bases, and 11 bases lay between the germline ends. Variable domain in full (rest from reference TRBV19 and TRBJ1-1): DGGITQSPKYLFRKEGQNVTLSCEQNLNHDAMYWYRQDPGQGLRLIYYSQIVNDFQKGDIAEGYSVSREKKESFPLTVTSAQKNPTAFYLCASGRHDTEAFFGQGTRLTVV.

The rearrangement joins TRBV12-3 or TRBV12-4 to TRBJ1-1; D unclear. Trimming removed 2 bases at V and 1 base at J, with 5 bases between. The CDR3 totals 13 residues. CDR3 bases: TGTGCCAGCAGTTTACACAGGAACACTGAAGCTTTCTTT. Translating gives CASSLHRNTEAFF.

CDR3 nucleotide sequence: TGTGCCAGCAGCCAAGGGGGTAGGGGGTACTTC. Translating it yields CASSQGGRGYF. V and J are TRBV3-1 (or the pseudogene TRBV3-2) and TRBJ2-7, with D possibly matching TRBD1 (5 bases). The CDR3 is 11 amino acids. The germline gives CDR1 LGHDT, CDR2 YNNKEL (reference sequence). V lost 1 base and J lost 12, with 10 bases in between.

This clone was observed a single time. The chain links TRBV18 to TRBJ1-2, with D unclear. V lost 1 base and J 2 bases, leaving 8 bases between the germline ends. The germline gives CDR1 KGHSH, CDR2 LQKENI. This CDR3 has 14 residues. CDR3 DNA sequence: TGTGCCAGCTCACCACAGAGGGCGAACTATGGCTACACCTTC. This gives the protein CASSPQRANYGYTF.

This clone has just a few counts. The chain has TRBV28 and TRBJ2-1, with D possibly matching TRBD2 (5 bases). This CDR3 region has 13 residues. Trimming shortened V by 10 bases and J by 10 bases, and 20 bases separated the two germline ends. Looked up from germline, CDR1 is MDHEN and CDR2 is SYDVKM. CDR3 coding DNA: TGTGCCACAGGCGGGCCGATATCATCCGAGCAGTTCTTC. Translating it yields CATGGPISSEQFF.

The chain couples TRBV19 to TRBJ2-2, with D possibly being TRBD2 (6 bases). The V end was cut by 10 bases, the J end by 0 bases, with 18 bases between. The CDR3 loop spans 16 amino acids. The germline CDR1 and CDR2 sequences are LNHDA and SQIVND (reference sequence). CDR3 residues: CATKLAGSANTGELFF. The CDR3 DNA reads as TGTGCCACAAAACTCGCGGGAAGCGCGAACACCGGGGAGCTGTTTTTT.

The rearrangement joins TRBV6-1 to TRBJ1-2; 9 positions match TRBD1. V lost 3 bases, J lost 0 bases, and 2 bases stayed unmatched. The CDR3 extends over 15 amino acids. CDR1 is MNHNS and CDR2 is SASEGT in the germline V gene. CDR3 region: CASSEGQGPNYGYTF. The CDR3 DNA sequence: TGTGCCAGCAGTGAGGGACAGGGACCTAACTATGGCTACACCTTC.

This clone appeared once. The V and J genes are TRBV13 and TRBJ2-5; TRBD2 agrees at 15 bases. Germline CDR1 PRHDT, CDR2 FYEKMQ (reference sequence). CDR3 size: 15 residues. V lost 4 bases to trimming and J lost 4 bases; unmatched junction nucleotides: 1. The CDR3, as DNA: TGTGCCAGCAGCTCGGGACTAGCGGGGGGAGAGACCCAGTACTTC. This sequence encodes CASSSGLAGGETQYF.

V gene TRBV6-4 combines with J gene TRBJ1-6; D is perhaps TRBD1 (5 bases). The germline V gene has CDR1 MRHNA and CDR2 SNTAGT. The CDR3 is made up of 13 amino acids. The V gene lost 4 bases and the J gene lost 6 bases, with 7 bases spanning the gap. CDR3 region: CASSGQINSPLHF. CDR3 nucleotides: TGTGCCAGCAGTGGACAGATTAATTCACCCCTCCACTTT.

V gene TRBV19 combines with J gene TRBJ1-2, with TRBD1 matching 8 bases. Germline V lookup: CDR1 LNHDA, CDR2 SQIVND (reference sequence). The CDR3 loop spans 14 amino acids. Trimming took 5 bases from V and 4 from J; bases not matched to a gene: 6. The CDR3 region is CASSATGDTYGYTF. The CDR3 nucleotides are TGTGCCAGTAGTGCGACAGGGGACACCTATGGCTACACCTTC.

The V and J genes are TRBV27 and TRBJ2-1; D not certain. The V gene's germline CDR1 is MNHEY and CDR2 SMNVEV (reference sequence). The CDR3 has 14 amino acids. V gave up 2 bases and J gave up 6 bases, with 11 bases separating them. The CDR3 DNA reads TGTGCCAGCAGTTTAGTTTTTCGGTCCAATGAGCAGTTCTTC. It yields the protein CASSLVFRSNEQFF.

The J gene is TRBJ2-1, the V gene TRBV6-6; a weak D match, TRBD1 (7 bases). V was clipped by 5 bases and J by 9 bases, with 20 bases between them. The CDR3 loop spans 15 amino acids. Germline CDR1 and CDR2: MNHNY and SVGAGI (reference sequence). The CDR3 DNA follows: TGTGCCAGCAGTCACGAAGCCTCAGGGGGGACTGAGCAGTTCTTC. It is translated as CASSHEASGGTEQFF.

The J gene is TRBJ2-3, the V gene TRBV5-1; 7 positions match TRBD2. CDR3 length equals 15 residues. The germline gives CDR1 SGHRS, CDR2 YFSETQ. With 5 bases clipped from V and 2 bases from J, the junction kept 8 bases outside the gene matches. CDR3 DNA: TGCGCCAGCAGTCTAGACGGGGGGTACACAGATACGCAGTATTTT. Translated, it gives CASSLDGGYTDTQYF.

The chain uses TRBV7-2 and TRBJ2-1; TRBD1 aligns across 11 bases. The J segment lost 2 bases and the V segment lost 8 bases, leaving 8 bases of the junction unmatched. The length of the CDR3 is 16 residues. Per germline, CDR1 SGHTA and CDR2 FQGNSA. The CDR3 DNA reads TGTGCCAGCCGCGCCGGGGACAGGGGGGCCTACAATGAGCAGTTCTTC. This sequence encodes CASRAGDRGAYNEQFF.

The chain links TRBV7-2 to TRBJ2-1, with 9 bases fitting TRBD2. The CDR3 contains 17 residues. V gave up 1 base and J gave up 1 base; unmatched junction bases: 5. Germline loops: CDR1 SGHTA, CDR2 FQGNSA. CDR3 residues: CASSLGSGGLSYNEQFF. CDR3 in DNA: TGTGCCAGCAGCTTAGGTAGCGGGGGTCTATCCTACAATGAGCAGTTCTTC.

The chain links TRBV5-7 to TRBJ1-4; the D gene is possibly TRBD1 (5 bases). TRBV5-7 qualifies as an ORF whose function is uncertain. Trimming removed 4 bases from V and 8 bases from J, with 18 bases in between. The CDR3 loop spans 15 amino acids. CDR3 in DNA: TGTGCCAGCAGCCCCCCCCGCAGGGAAGACGAAAAACTGTTTTTT. Translation: CASSPPRREDEKLFF.

The genes are TRBV7-9 and TRBJ1-1; 7 bases map to TRBD1. The length of the CDR3 is 14 residues. The germline CDR1 and CDR2 sequences are SEHNR and FQNEAQ (reference sequence). J gave up 5 bases and V 5 bases, and 8 bases lay outside the gene matches. The CDR3, as DNA: TGTGCCAGCAGCCCAATTGACAGGGTAACTGAAGCTTTCTTT. This translates into CASSPIDRVTEAFF.